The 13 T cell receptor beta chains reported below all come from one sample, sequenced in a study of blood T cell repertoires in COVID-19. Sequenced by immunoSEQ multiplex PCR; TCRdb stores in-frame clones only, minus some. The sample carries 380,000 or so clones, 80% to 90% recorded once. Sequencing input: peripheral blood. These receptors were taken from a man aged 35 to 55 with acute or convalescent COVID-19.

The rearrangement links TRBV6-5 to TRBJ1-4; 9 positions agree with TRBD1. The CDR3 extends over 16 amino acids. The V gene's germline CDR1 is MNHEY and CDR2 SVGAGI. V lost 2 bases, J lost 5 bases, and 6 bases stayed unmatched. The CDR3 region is CASSYGLGQGNEKLFF. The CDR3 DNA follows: TGTGCCAGCAGTTACGGGTTGGGACAGGGAAATGAAAAACTGTTTTTT.

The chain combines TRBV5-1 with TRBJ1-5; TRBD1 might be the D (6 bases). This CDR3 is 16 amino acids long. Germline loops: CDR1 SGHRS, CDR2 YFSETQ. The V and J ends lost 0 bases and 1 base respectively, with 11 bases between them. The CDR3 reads CASSLAPQGSNQPQHF. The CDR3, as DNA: TGCGCCAGCAGCTTGGCCCCCCAGGGGAGCAATCAGCCCCAGCATTTT.

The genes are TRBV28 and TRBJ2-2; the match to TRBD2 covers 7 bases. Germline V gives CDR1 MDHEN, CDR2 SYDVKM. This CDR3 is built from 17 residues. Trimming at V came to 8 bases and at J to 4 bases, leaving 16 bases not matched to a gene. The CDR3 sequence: CASATRVGGFGTGELFF. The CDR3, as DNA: TGTGCCAGCGCCACACGCGTGGGAGGGTTTGGCACCGGGGAGCTGTTTTTT.

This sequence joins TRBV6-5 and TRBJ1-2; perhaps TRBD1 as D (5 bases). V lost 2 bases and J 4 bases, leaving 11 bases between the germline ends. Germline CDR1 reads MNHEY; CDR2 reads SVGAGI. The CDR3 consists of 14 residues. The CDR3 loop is CASSYQDSLYGYTF. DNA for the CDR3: TGTGCCAGCAGTTACCAAGACAGCCTCTATGGCTACACCTTC.

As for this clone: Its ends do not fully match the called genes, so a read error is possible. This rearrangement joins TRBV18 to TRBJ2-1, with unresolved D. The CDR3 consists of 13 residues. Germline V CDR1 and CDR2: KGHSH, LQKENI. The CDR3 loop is CASSSGSFNEQFF. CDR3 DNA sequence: TGTGCCAGCTCATCCGGGTCCTTCAATGAGCAGTTCTTC.

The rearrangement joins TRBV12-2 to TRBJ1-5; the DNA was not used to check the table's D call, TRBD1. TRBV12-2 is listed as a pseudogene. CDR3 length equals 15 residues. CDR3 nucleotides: TGTGCAAGTCGCTTGGGGACAGGGCACAATCAGCCCCAGCATTTT. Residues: CASRLGTGHNQPQHF.

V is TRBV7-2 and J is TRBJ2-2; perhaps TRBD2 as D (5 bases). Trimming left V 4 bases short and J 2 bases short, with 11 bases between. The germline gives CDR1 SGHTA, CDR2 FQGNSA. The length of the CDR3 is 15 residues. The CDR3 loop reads CASSSVRTNTGELFF. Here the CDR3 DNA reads TGTGCCAGCAGCTCCGTCAGGACTAACACCGGGGAGCTGTTTTTT. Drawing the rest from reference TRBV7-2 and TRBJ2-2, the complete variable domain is GAGVSQSPSNKVTEKGKDVELRCDPISGHTALYWYRQSLGQGLEFLIYFQGNSAPDKSGLPSDRFSAERTGGSVSTLTIQRTQQEDSAVYLCASSSVRTNTGELFFGEGSRLTVL.

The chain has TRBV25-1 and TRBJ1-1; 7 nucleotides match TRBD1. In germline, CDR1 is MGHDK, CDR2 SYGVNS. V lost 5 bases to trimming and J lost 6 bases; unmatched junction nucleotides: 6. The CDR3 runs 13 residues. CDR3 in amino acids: CASSPGTDPEAFF. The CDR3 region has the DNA TGTGCCAGCAGTCCGGGGACAGATCCTGAAGCTTTCTTT.

The CDR3 loop is CASSEWVAGEGDTQYF. The CDR3 DNA reads as TGTGCCAGCAGTGAGTGGGTAGCGGGGGAAGGAGATACGCAGTATTTT. The chain uses TRBV2 and TRBJ2-3; 9 bases line up with TRBD2. V gave up 3 bases and J gave up 5 bases; unmatched junction bases: 9. CDR1 SNHLY and CDR2 FYNNEI come from the germline V gene. The CDR3 is 16 residues long.

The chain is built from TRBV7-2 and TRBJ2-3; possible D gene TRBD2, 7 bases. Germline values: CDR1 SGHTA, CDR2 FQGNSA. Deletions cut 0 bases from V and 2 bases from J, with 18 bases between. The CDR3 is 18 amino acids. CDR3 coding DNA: TGTGCCAGCAGCTTAGCGGGGGGGCCGTTTCCCTCCACAGATACGCAGTATTTT. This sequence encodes CASSLAGGPFPSTDTQYF.

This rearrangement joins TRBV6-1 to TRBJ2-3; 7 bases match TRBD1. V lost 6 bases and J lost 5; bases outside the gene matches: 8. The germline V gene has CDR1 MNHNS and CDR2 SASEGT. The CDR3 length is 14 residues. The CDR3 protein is CASSFDRARDTQYF. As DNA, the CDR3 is TGTGCCAGCAGCTTCGACAGGGCTCGAGATACGCAGTATTTT.

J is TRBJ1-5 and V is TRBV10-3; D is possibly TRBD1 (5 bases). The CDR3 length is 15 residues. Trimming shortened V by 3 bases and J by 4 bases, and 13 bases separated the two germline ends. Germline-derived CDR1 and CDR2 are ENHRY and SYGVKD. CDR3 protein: CAISDGREGNQPQHF. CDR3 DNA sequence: TGTGCCATCAGTGACGGAAGGGAGGGGAATCAGCCCCAGCATTTT.

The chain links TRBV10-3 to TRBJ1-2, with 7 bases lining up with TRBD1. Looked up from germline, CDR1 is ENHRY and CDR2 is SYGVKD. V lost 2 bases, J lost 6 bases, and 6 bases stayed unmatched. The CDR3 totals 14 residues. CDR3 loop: CAISEPTTGDGYTF. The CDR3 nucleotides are TGTGCCATCAGTGAGCCCACCACAGGGGATGGCTACACCTTC.